A single sample is the source of the 31 T cell receptor beta chains below, sequenced in a study of blood T cell repertoires in COVID-19. TCRdb's table, derived via immunoSEQ multiplex PCR, lists solely in-frame clones and lacks some. The data show some 200,000 clones, 81% seen once. Material for sequencing was PBMCs or T cells enriched from blood (not recorded which). These receptor sequences come from a woman between 45 and 65 years old with acute COVID-19.

This sequence joins TRBV18 and TRBJ2-7; D is uncertain. Germline V lookup: CDR1 KGHSH, CDR2 LQKENI. V was clipped by 6 bases and J by 2 bases, with 8 bases between them. The length of the CDR3 is 12 residues. CDR3 sequence: CASSGPTYEQYF. The CDR3 DNA reads as TGTGCCAGCTCGGGCCCAACCTACGAGCAGTACTTC.

The chain couples TRBV10-3 to TRBJ1-5; TRBD1 matches 7 bases. CDR3 length: 14 amino acids. CDR1 is ENHRY and CDR2 is SYGVKD in the germline V gene. With V trimmed by 1 base and J by 4 bases, 1 base remained unmatched. For the CDR3, the DNA is TGTGCCATCAGTGAGTGGGACAGTAATCAGCCCCAGCATTTT. This translates into CAISEWDSNQPQHF.

Concerning this clone: Other DNA sequences in the same sample also yield this CDR3. The CDR3 here is CASSRGGVDTEAFF. As DNA, the CDR3 is TGCGCCAGCAGCCGTGGAGGAGTCGACACTGAAGCTTTCTTT. This chain links TRBV4-3 with TRBJ1-1; D uncertain. This CDR3 spans 14 amino acids. Trimming stripped 4 bases from V and 3 bases from J, with 12 bases between. Germline V lookup: CDR1 LGHNA, CDR2 YSLEER.

This chain joins TRBV24-1 and TRBJ2-3, with 10 bases aligning to TRBD1. Germline V gene lookup returns CDR1 KGHDR and CDR2 SFDVKD. CDR3 length equals 16 residues. The V gene end was trimmed by 4 bases and the J gene end by 4 bases; junction bases not matched to a gene: 7. The CDR3: CATSDTGQGEADTQYF. The CDR3 DNA is TGTGCCACCAGTGACACTGGACAGGGGGAGGCAGATACGCAGTATTTT.

This rearrangement joins TRBV5-1 to TRBJ1-6; possibly TRBD1 for D (6 bases). V lost 3 bases to trimming and J lost 8 bases, with 15 bases between them. CDR3 length: 15 residues. Per germline, CDR1 SGHRS and CDR2 YFSETQ. CDR3: CASSSRGSLDSPLHF. CDR3 bases: TGCGCCAGCAGCTCCAGGGGCAGTTTGGATTCACCCCTCCACTTT.

In its sample, this clone was seen once. The V and J genes are TRBV28 and TRBJ2-6; the match to TRBD1 covers 7 bases. The CDR3 extends over 18 amino acids. The ends lost 8 bases at V and 1 base at J; junction bases unmatched: 14. Germline CDR1 and CDR2: MDHEN and SYDVKM. CDR3 in DNA: TGTGCCAGCGAAGGGGGCCCGGGGTATAGGTCTGGGGCCAACGTCCTGACTTTC. This encodes CASEGGPGYRSGANVLTF.

The chain carries TRBV28 and TRBJ2-7, with 7 nucleotides matching TRBD1. CDR3 length: 14 residues. Germline-derived CDR1 and CDR2 are MDHEN and SYDVKM. Unmatched junction bases numbered 5, after V lost 4 bases and J lost 2 bases. For the CDR3, the DNA is TGTGCCAGCAGTTATAACGACAGGGCCTACGAGCAGTACTTC. Residues: CASSYNDRAYEQYF.

This sequence joins TRBV18 and TRBJ2-7; 9 nucleotides line up with TRBD2. In germline, CDR1 is KGHSH, CDR2 LQKENI. Trimming took 6 bases from V and 2 from J; bases not matched to a gene: 8. The CDR3 spans 15 residues. The CDR3 DNA reads as TGTGCCAGCTCTCCGAAGGGACTAGCTCCCTACGAGCAGTACTTC. It specifies CASSPKGLAPYEQYF.

The chain links TRBV7-3 to TRBJ1-2; D perhaps matches TRBD1 (5 bases). Trimming took 0 bases from V and 6 from J, leaving 17 bases between them. CDR3 length equals 16 residues. Per germline, CDR1 SGHTA and CDR2 FQGTGA. The CDR3 protein is CASSLTGLAGEHGYTF. The CDR3 coding sequence is TGTGCCAGCAGCTTAACGGGCTTGGCGGGGGAGCATGGCTACACCTTC. The full variable domain, with the rest looked up from reference TRBV7-3 and TRBJ1-2, is GAGVSQTPSNKVTEKGKYVELRCDPISGHTALYWYRQSLGQGPEFLIYFQGTGAADDSGLPNDRFFAVRPEGSVSTLKIQRTERGDSAVYLCASSLTGLAGEHGYTFGSGTRLTVV.

This sequence joins TRBV2 and TRBJ2-1, with 7 bases that match TRBD2. This CDR3 comprises 12 residues. Looked up from germline, CDR1 is SNHLY and CDR2 is FYNNEI. Losses at the gene ends were 11 bases for V and 3 bases for J; bases not matched to a gene: 4. CDR3 protein: CACWDYYNEQFF. The CDR3 nucleotides are TGTGCCTGTTGGGACTACTACAATGAGCAGTTCTTC.

The V gene is TRBV11-2, the J gene TRBJ2-5; D unresolved. Trimming took 0 bases from V and 4 from J, leaving 12 bases between them. The CDR3 is made up of 15 amino acids. In germline, CDR1 is SGHAT, CDR2 FQNNGV. CDR3 DNA: TGTGCCAGCAGCTTAGAGGTCGCCAGGCCAGAGACCCAGTACTTC. Protein sequence: CASSLEVARPETQYF.

This CDR3 is CASSQGRGGMEKLFF. The CDR3 bases are TGTGCCAGCAGCCAGGGACGCGGGGGTATGGAAAAACTGTTTTTT. The J gene is TRBJ1-4, the V gene TRBV14, with a tentative D call TRBD1 (5 bases). The CDR3 is 15 residues long. The V gene's germline CDR1 is SGHDN and CDR2 FVKESK. Trimming stripped 3 bases from V and 8 bases from J, with 16 bases between.

This clone appeared a few times. V gene TRBV28 combines with J gene TRBJ1-5, with D tentatively TRBD1 (6 bases). Germline V CDR1 and CDR2: MDHEN, SYDVKM. The CDR3 length is 15 residues. Trimming pared 6 bases from V and 0 bases from J, leaving 12 bases between. The CDR3 DNA reads as TGTGCCAGCAGCCCGGGACACTATAGCAATCAGCCCCAGCATTTT. Translation: CASSPGHYSNQPQHF.

The chain uses TRBV3-1 (or the pseudogene TRBV3-2) and TRBJ2-3; 11 positions agree with TRBD2. Looked up from germline, CDR1 is LGHDT and CDR2 is YNNKEL (reference sequence). The CDR3 loop spans 14 amino acids. V was pared by 5 bases and J by 6 bases, with 4 bases of the junction left unmatched. CDR3: CASSTSGGADTQYF. In nucleotides, the CDR3 is TGTGCCAGCAGCACTAGCGGGGGTGCGGATACGCAGTATTTT.

The chain uses TRBV7-2 and TRBJ1-2; D unresolved. The germline V and J ends were trimmed by 0 bases and 4 bases, with 9 bases remaining between them. Germline V gene data show CDR1 as SGHTA and CDR2 as FQGNSA. The CDR3 consists of 14 residues. CDR3 sequence: CASSLASGVYGYTF. CDR3 in DNA: TGTGCCAGCAGCTTAGCGTCGGGTGTCTATGGCTACACCTTC.

The V and J genes are TRBV28 and TRBJ1-1; 9 bases align to TRBD1. CDR3 size: 13 residues. The junction had 5 bases not matched to a gene; V was cut back by 6 bases and J by 6 bases. Germline V gene lookup returns CDR1 MDHEN and CDR2 SYDVKM. CDR3 nucleotide sequence: TGTGCCAGCAGGGTACAGGGGGCCCCTGAAGCTTTCTTT. It yields the protein CASRVQGAPEAFF.

The chain recombines TRBV24-1 with TRBJ2-7; D call uncertain. V lost 1 base and J lost 4, with 10 bases in between. The CDR3 contains 14 residues. Germline lookup yields CDR1 KGHDR and CDR2 SFDVKD. CDR3 DNA sequence: TGTGCCACCAGTGATTTCGTCCCCCCTTACGAGCAGTACTTC. This sequence encodes CATSDFVPPYEQYF.

Only one count was recorded for this clone. The rearrangement joins TRBV6-5 to TRBJ2-7, with D hard to call. The CDR3 runs 12 residues. Germline values: CDR1 MNHEY, CDR2 SVGAGI. V was clipped by 6 bases and J by 0 bases, with 6 bases between them. The CDR3: CASSLSSYEQYF. The CDR3 bases are TGTGCCAGCAGCCTTTCCTCCTACGAGCAGTACTTC.

The chain recombines TRBV15 with TRBJ2-4; possibly TRBD2 for D (5 bases). The CDR3 is made up of 15 amino acids. The V gene's germline CDR1 is LNHNV and CDR2 YYDKDF (reference sequence). V was shortened by 1 base and J by 8 bases, with 15 bases between the two germline ends. The CDR3 region is CATSRGGAERDIQYF. CDR3 sequence (DNA): TGTGCCACCAGCAGAGGTGGTGCGGAGAGGGACATTCAGTACTTC.

The rearrangement links TRBV15 to TRBJ2-1; 15 nucleotides match TRBD2. The CDR3 totals 18 residues. Germline lookup yields CDR1 LNHNV and CDR2 YYDKDF (reference sequence). V dropped 0 bases and J dropped 3; count of bases not matched to a gene: 3. The DNA of the CDR3 is TGTGCCACCAGCAGAGATCGGACTAGCGGGAGGGTCTACAATGAGCAGTTCTTC. Protein: CATSRDRTSGRVYNEQFF.

This clone was counted once. The V gene is TRBV28, the J gene TRBJ2-2; weak D call: TRBD1 (6 bases). Germline V lookup: CDR1 MDHEN, CDR2 SYDVKM. The CDR3 totals 15 residues. V was clipped by 8 bases and J by 1 base, with 14 bases between them. For the CDR3, the DNA is TGTGCCAGCCAGAGGGAGACAGGGAACACCGGGGAGCTGTTTTTT. Residues: CASQRETGNTGELFF.

This sequence joins TRBV9 and TRBJ1-2, with 7 nucleotides matching TRBD1. With 4 bases clipped from V and 0 bases from J, the junction kept 6 bases outside the gene matches. The CDR3 is 15 residues long. Germline loops: CDR1 SGDLS, CDR2 YYNGEE. The CDR3 reads CASSTGATPNYGYTF. The CDR3 DNA reads as TGTGCCAGCAGCACAGGGGCGACTCCTAACTATGGCTACACCTTC.

The gene calls are TRBV25-1 and TRBJ1-5; 8 nucleotides line up with TRBD1. V was clipped by 4 bases and J by 5 bases; unmatched bases: 4. In germline, CDR1 is MGHDK, CDR2 SYGVNS. This CDR3 region has 14 residues. The CDR3 DNA reads as TGTGCCAGCAGTGCCCTGACAGGGGATCAGCCCCAGCATTTT. Amino acids: CASSALTGDQPQHF.

This clone appeared a few times. The V call is TRBV7-2, the J call TRBJ2-5; 7 bases are a match to TRBD1. CDR3 size: 13 residues. Germline V gene lookup returns CDR1 SGHTA and CDR2 FQGNSA. Trimming removed 5 bases from V and 7 bases from J; junction bases left unmatched: 7. The CDR3 DNA follows: TGTGCCAGCAGCGTGGGACAGAGTGGGACCCAGTACTTC. Protein sequence: CASSVGQSGTQYF.

The V gene is TRBV28, the J gene TRBJ2-2, with a tentative D call TRBD2 (6 bases). The CDR3 covers 15 residues. CDR1 is MDHEN, CDR2 SYDVKM, per germline. V lost 6 bases, J lost 5 bases, and 16 bases lay in between. The DNA of the CDR3 is TGTGCCAGCAGCTATGGACGGGAGAGAACCGGGGAGCTGTTTTTT. Translation: CASSYGRERTGELFF.

This sequence joins TRBV6-2 or TRBV6-3 and TRBJ2-1; 8 bases map to TRBD2. This CDR3 has 15 residues. Trimming cost V 0 bases and J 5 bases; bases outside gene matches: 3. Germline V lookup: CDR1 MNHEY, CDR2 SVGEGT. This chain's CDR3 is CASSYSKRGNNEQFF. Here the CDR3 DNA reads TGTGCCAGCAGTTACTCGAAGCGGGGGAACAATGAGCAGTTCTTC.

The V and J genes are TRBV6-5 and TRBJ2-7, with 7 bases that match TRBD1. Germline lookup yields CDR1 MNHEY and CDR2 SVGAGI. The CDR3 sequence is 15 residues long. Trimming at V came to 5 bases and at J to 0 bases, leaving 7 bases not matched to a gene. CDR3: CASSTIQGSSYEQYF. The CDR3 DNA reads as TGTGCCAGCAGTACTATACAGGGGAGCTCCTACGAGCAGTACTTC.

This sequence joins TRBV7-9 and TRBJ2-1; 9 nucleotides align to TRBD1. V was clipped by 1 base and J by 1 base; unmatched bases: 2. This CDR3 spans 16 amino acids. Germline CDR1 is SEHNR and CDR2 is FQNEAQ (reference sequence). CDR3 amino acids: CASSLDDRGSYNEQFF. The CDR3 DNA sequence: TGTGCCAGCAGCTTAGATGACAGGGGGTCCTACAATGAGCAGTTCTTC.

This chain links TRBV28 with TRBJ2-7; the D gene is possibly TRBD2 (6 bases). CDR1 and CDR2 (germline): MDHEN, SYDVKM. This CDR3 is 15 amino acids long. Trimming stripped 7 bases from V and 3 bases from J, with 19 bases between. The CDR3 bases are TGTGCCAGCACCCCAGTGGGGGGTTGGGTCTACGAGCAGTACTTC. This codes for CASTPVGGWVYEQYF.

This rearrangement joins TRBV28 to TRBJ2-1; D is perhaps TRBD1 (6 bases). Trimming took 3 bases from V and 4 from J, leaving 16 bases between them. The V gene's germline CDR1 is MDHEN and CDR2 SYDVKM. CDR3 length: 16 amino acids. CDR3 sequence: CASSFQGSLRYNEQFF. For the CDR3, the DNA is TGTGCCAGCAGTTTCCAGGGGTCGTTGCGGTACAATGAGCAGTTCTTC.

The J gene is TRBJ1-1, the V gene TRBV3-1 (or the pseudogene TRBV3-2); 8 bases fit TRBD1. The CDR3 consists of 16 residues. CDR1 is LGHDT, CDR2 YNNKEL, per germline (reference sequence). V lost 2 bases, J lost 1 base, and 6 bases stayed unmatched. The CDR3 protein is CASSQPGGTGNTEAFF. The CDR3 DNA is TGTGCCAGCAGCCAACCAGGGGGCACGGGGAACACTGAAGCTTTCTTT.